These 25 T cell receptor beta chains were sequenced from one sample in a study of T cell repertoires in cytomegalovirus infection. TCRdb passed the reads through MiXCR, listing each CDR3 protein once. The table records 400,000 to 600,000 distinct CDR3 sequences, under 55% of them present only once. Their antigens remain unidentified. Sample: cultured PBMCs, taken from culture after CMV antigen stimulation. Receptor source: a human donor in good health (CMV status not recorded). Some clones in this sample may be carry-over from other donors' samples.

This clonotype was recorded many times. The gene calls are TRBV7-8 and TRBJ2-3; D perhaps matches TRBD1 (6 bases). CDR3 size: 15 residues. The ends were cut back, 3 bases at V and 7 bases at J, with 17 bases in the middle. Germline V gives CDR1 SGHVS, CDR2 FQNEAQ. CDR3 in amino acids: CASSFGQPGDHTQYF. The CDR3 nucleotides are TGTGCCAGCAGCTTTGGACAGCCCGGGGATCATACGCAGTATTTT.

A word on this clonotype: One base away lies a much larger clone, so this may be a sequencing read error. The rearrangement uses TRBV11-3 and TRBJ2-5; the D is unclear. V was clipped by 1 base and J by 7 bases, with 7 bases between them. Germline V gives CDR1 SGHNT, CDR2 YENEEA. This CDR3 comprises 12 residues. CDR3: CASSLGEGTQYF. The DNA for the CDR3 is TGTGCCAGCAGCTTAGGGGAAGGGACCCAGTACTTC.

This clonotype was found many times. This rearrangement joins TRBV7-2 to TRBJ2-1; no clear D gene. Germline assignment: CDR1 SGHTA and CDR2 FQGNSA. CDR3 size: 12 residues. Trimming left V 0 bases short and J 8 bases short, with 5 bases between. The DNA of the CDR3 is TGTGCCAGCAGCTTAGCTGTCTATGAGCAGTTCTTC. Its translation: CASSLAVYEQFF. Full variable domain (rest looked up from reference TRBV7-2 and TRBJ2-1): GAGVSQSPSNKVTEKGKDVELRCDPISGHTALYWYRQSLGQGLEFLIYFQGNSAPDKSGLPSDRFSAERTGGSVSTLTIQRTQQEDSAVYLCASSLAVYEQFFGPGTRLTVL.

This rearrangement joins TRBV5-6 to TRBJ2-1, with 10 positions matching TRBD2. The germline V gene has CDR1 SGHDT and CDR2 YYEEEE. With V trimmed by 1 base and J by 15 bases, 7 bases remained unmatched. There are 13 residues in the CDR3. CDR3 sequence: CASSLPSGSQWFF. CDR3 bases: TGTGCCAGCAGCTTGCCTAGCGGGAGTCAGTGGTTCTTC. Supplemented by reference TRBV5-6 and TRBJ2-1, the full variable domain reads DAGVTQSPTHLIKTRGQQVTLRCSPKSGHDTVSWYQQALGQGPQFIFQYYEEEERQRGNFPDRFSGHQFPNYSSELNVNALLLGDSALYLCASSLPSGSQWFFGPGTRLTVL.

The chain has TRBV20-1 and TRBJ1-4; D may be TRBD1 (5 bases). Germline V gene lookup returns CDR1 DFQATT and CDR2 SNEGSKA (reference sequence). This CDR3 has 13 residues. With 3 bases removed from V and 7 bases from J, the gap between germline ends came to 12 bases. CDR3 protein: CSARLAQGEKLFF. As DNA, the CDR3 is TGCAGTGCTAGGCTCGCCCAGGGTGAAAAACTGTTTTTT.

This chain links TRBV29-1 with TRBJ2-2; D is uncertain. CDR1 and CDR2 (germline): SQVTM, ANQGSEA. V shed 0 bases and J shed 6 bases, with 8 bases lying between them. The length of the CDR3 is 13 residues. CDR3 protein: CSVEDRGPGELFF. The CDR3 coding sequence is TGCAGCGTTGAAGATCGTGGCCCCGGGGAGCTGTTTTTT.

This clonotype has a single count. The chain recombines TRBV20-1 with TRBJ1-3; weak D call: TRBD1 (5 bases). Looked up from germline, CDR1 is DFQATT and CDR2 is SNEGSKA (reference sequence). The CDR3 is 14 residues long. Trimming cost V 5 bases and J 2 bases, with 13 bases left between them. CDR3 sequence: CSAAFDRPGNTIYF. DNA of the CDR3: TGCAGTGCTGCCTTTGACAGACCTGGAAACACCATATATTTT.

V usage is TRBV7-9 and J usage is TRBJ2-1; no clear D gene. V lost 0 bases, J lost 8 bases, and 5 bases lay in between. Germline V gives CDR1 SEHNR, CDR2 FQNEAQ (reference sequence). This CDR3 comprises 12 residues. The CDR3 sequence is CASSLAFDEQFF. CDR3 DNA sequence: TGTGCCAGCAGCTTAGCGTTTGATGAGCAGTTCTTC.

This clonotype was observed at least ten times. In DNA, the CDR3 is TGTGCCAGCAGCTTGGAGGCCTGGGATGAGCAGTTCTTC. The encoded protein is CASSLEAWDEQFF. The chain employs TRBV5-4 and TRBJ2-1, with D uncertain. Trimming took off 0 bases at V and 8 bases at J, with 9 bases between the two ends. This CDR3 has 13 residues. Germline values: CDR1 SGHNT, CDR2 YYREEE (reference sequence). Full variable domain (missing parts from reference TRBV5-4 and TRBJ2-1): ETGVTQSPTHLIKTRGQQVTLRCSSQSGHNTVSWYQQALGQGPQFIFQYYREEENGRGNFPPRFSGLQFPNYSSELNVNALELDDSALYLCASSLEAWDEQFFGPGTRLTVL.

This clonotype was recorded a few times. This rearrangement joins TRBV6-6 to TRBJ1-5; 7 bases agree with TRBD1. Per germline, CDR1 MNHNY and CDR2 SVGAGI (reference sequence). The CDR3 extends over 13 amino acids. Unmatched junction bases numbered 5, after V lost 6 bases and J lost 6 bases. Written as DNA, the CDR3 is TGTGCCAGCAGCCCCGACAGGGTTCAGCCCCAGCATTTT. This translates into CASSPDRVQPQHF.

In this sample, this clonotype turned up a few times. The chain carries TRBV6-1 and TRBJ2-4, with TRBD2 identical over 12 bases. Germline V lookup: CDR1 MNHNS, CDR2 SASEGT. The CDR3 sequence is 14 residues long. After removal of 7 bases from V and 8 bases from J, the junction contained 6 bases not matched to a gene. This chain's CDR3 is CASISRLAGDIQYF. CDR3 bases: TGTGCCAGCATTTCCCGACTAGCGGGGGACATTCAGTACTTC.

The rearrangement joins TRBV6-2 or TRBV6-3 to TRBJ2-1; D not certain. In germline, CDR1 is MNHEY, CDR2 SVGEGT. The V end lost 5 bases, the J end lost 3 bases, and 20 bases lay between the germline ends. The CDR3 spans 17 residues. The DNA of the CDR3 is TGTGCCAGCAGTAAGGGTGTGACAAGGCGGAGCTACAATGAGCAGTTCTTC. It translates to CASSKGVTRRSYNEQFF.

This clonotype showed up just a few times. CDR3 sequence reads: CASSNNPTSGRHPYEQYF. For the CDR3, the DNA is TGTGCCAGCAGCAACAACCCGACTAGCGGGAGGCACCCCTACGAGCAGTACTTC. This rearrangement joins TRBV7-9 to TRBJ2-7; 13 nucleotides agree with TRBD2. The V and J ends lost 5 bases and 2 bases, in that order; junction bases with no gene match: 12. The CDR3 is 18 amino acids. Germline assignment: CDR1 SEHNR and CDR2 FQNEAQ (reference sequence).

This chain connects TRBV6-6 to TRBJ2-5; D is unclear. CDR1 is MNHNY, CDR2 SVGAGI, per germline (reference sequence). The ends were cut back, 8 bases at V and 0 bases at J, with 10 bases in the middle. The CDR3 is 13 amino acids. CDR3 sequence: CASRAGNQETQYF. CDR3 DNA sequence: TGTGCCAGCCGGGCAGGAAACCAAGAGACCCAGTACTTC.

The rearrangement joins TRBV20-1 to TRBJ2-3; TRBD1 is a possible D gene (7 bases). V shed 3 bases and J shed 6 bases, with 19 bases lying between them. The CDR3 loop spans 15 amino acids. CDR1 is DFQATT, CDR2 SNEGSKA, per germline (reference sequence). The CDR3 DNA reads TGCAGTGCTAGTGGGGGAGGCAGGGGGTCGGATACGCAGTATTTT. This encodes CSASGGGRGSDTQYF.

V is TRBV5-1 and J is TRBJ1-3; possibly TRBD1 for D (6 bases). The V gene lost 4 bases and the J gene lost 4 bases, with 21 bases spanning the gap. CDR1 SGHRS and CDR2 YFSETQ come from the germline V gene. The CDR3 loop spans 17 amino acids. The CDR3 loop reads CASSPGTFSSLGNTIYF. The CDR3 DNA reads TGCGCCAGCAGCCCCGGGACATTCTCTTCCCTCGGAAACACCATATATTTT.

This clonotype was observed a few times. CDR3 nucleotide sequence: TGTGCCAGCAGCCCACGGGGGGGCTCTGGAAACACCATATATTTT. Its protein product is CASSPRGGSGNTIYF. This chain uses TRBV11-2 with TRBJ1-3; tentatively, D is TRBD1 (5 bases). Trimming removed 5 bases at V and 0 bases at J, with 11 bases between. The germline V gene has CDR1 SGHAT and CDR2 FQNNGV. The CDR3 totals 15 residues.

V and J are TRBV4-1 and TRBJ2-7, with 9 bases matching TRBD1. CDR1 and CDR2 from the germline V gene are MGHRA and YSYEKL. V was pared by 1 base and J by 2 bases, with 9 bases of the junction left unmatched. The CDR3 has 17 amino acids. The DNA of the CDR3 is TGCGCCAGCAGCCAAGTACAGGGACAGGGAATGGCCTACGAGCAGTACTTC. Amino acids: CASSQVQGQGMAYEQYF.

The V and J genes are TRBV7-2 and TRBJ1-4; unclear D gene. The CDR3 runs to 13 residues. The V gene lost 1 base and the J gene lost 5 bases, with 5 bases spanning the gap. Germline CDR1 reads SGHTA; CDR2 reads FQGNSA. In DNA form, the CDR3 reads TGTGCCAGCAGCTTAGTACAGAATGAAAAACTGTTTTTT. As protein: CASSLVQNEKLFF.

This clonotype was seen a handful of times. The rearrangement joins TRBV7-8 to TRBJ2-1; no definite D call. Germline-derived CDR1 and CDR2 are SGHVS and FQNEAQ. This CDR3 has 19 residues. V was clipped by 7 bases and J by 0 bases, with 25 bases between them. CDR3 DNA: TGTGCCAGCACCCCTTACGTCTTACCTCACAAGACCTCCTACAATGAGCAGTTCTTC. It yields the protein CASTPYVLPHKTSYNEQFF. Full variable domain (rest looked up from reference TRBV7-8 and TRBJ2-1): GAGVSQSPRYKVAKRGQDVALRCDPISGHVSLFWYQQALGQGPEFLTYFQNEAQLDKSGLPSDRFFAERPEGSVSTLKIQRTQQEDSAVYLCASTPYVLPHKTSYNEQFFGPGTRLTVL.

There are many counts of this clonotype. The chain employs TRBV7-2 and TRBJ1-6, with D perhaps TRBD1 (5 bases). Deletions cut 3 bases from V and 5 bases from J, with 14 bases between. The germline gives CDR1 SGHTA, CDR2 FQGNSA. The CDR3 is made up of 16 amino acids. CDR3 amino acids: CASSFSGRANNSPLHF. CDR3 DNA sequence: TGTGCCAGCAGCTTTTCCGGCAGGGCTAATAATTCACCCCTCCACTTT.

The chain is built from TRBV5-4 and TRBJ2-1; unclear D gene. Germline V CDR1 and CDR2: SGHNT, YYREEE (reference sequence). The CDR3 consists of 15 residues. The V and J ends lost 0 bases and 7 bases respectively, with 14 bases between them. The CDR3 sequence is CASSLGRQTTNEQFF. DNA for the CDR3: TGTGCCAGCAGCTTGGGGCGTCAGACAACTAATGAGCAGTTCTTC.

The chain carries TRBV9 and TRBJ1-4; possible D gene TRBD1, 5 bases. Trimming took off 3 bases at V and 6 bases at J, with 18 bases between the two ends. CDR1 and CDR2 from the germline V gene are SGDLS and YYNGEE. The CDR3 has 16 amino acids. CDR3 residues: CASSEGRGREYEKLFF. CDR3 bases: TGTGCCAGCAGCGAGGGGAGGGGACGTGAGTATGAAAAACTGTTTTTT.

This clonotype was detected a few times. This CDR3 is CASSFWDANYGYTF. CDR3 DNA: TGTGCCAGCAGCTTCTGGGACGCTAACTATGGCTACACCTTC. This chain uses TRBV7-9 with TRBJ1-2; a weak D match, TRBD1 (5 bases). The V end was cut by 3 bases, the J end by 0 bases, with 8 bases between. Germline V lookup: CDR1 SEHNR, CDR2 FQNEAQ (reference sequence). CDR3 length equals 14 residues.

The rearrangement joins TRBV7-9 to TRBJ2-2; the D is unclear. CDR1 is SEHNR, CDR2 FQNEAQ, per germline (reference sequence). This CDR3 has 15 amino acids. Trimming removed 4 bases at V and 6 bases at J, with 15 bases between. This CDR3 reads CASSSKPISSGELFF. Written as DNA, the CDR3 is TGTGCCAGCAGCTCCAAACCAATTTCTTCCGGGGAGCTGTTTTTT.